Described below is a single T cell receptor (beta chain) sequence and its context. The antigen it recognizes is unknown. No qualities accompany the bases; no much larger clone lies one base away. This entry belongs to a study of T cells in localized non-small cell lung cancer (dated by TCRdb to between 2020 and 2021). With regard to the full study: The study analyzed T cell repertoires of 236 early-stage NSCLC patients, comparing tumors and uninvolved tumor-adjacent lungs. All 240 or so NSCLC patients in the cohort were treatment-naive and had localized lung tumors that were resected. The mean age of the NSCLC patients was under 70 years, with 120 to 150 men and 85 to 110 women.

TCR beta CDR3 regions were sequenced from DNA using the immunoSEQ Assay. As for how the authors treated the data: To compute T cell density, TCR beta template counts were normalized to usable DNA, which was estimated by amplifying housekeeping genes. Richness was estimated with the preseqR package, extrapolating to 400,000 templates for PBMC samples and 120,000 templates for tissue samples. Clonality was calculated as one minus Pielou's evenness. To identify tissue-enriched TCRs, differential abundance testing was run on productive amino-acid clonotypes with a minimum total count of 5 and an alpha of 0.1. Repertoire overlap between compartments was quantified with the Jaccard Index and Morisita Overlap Index. GLIPH grouped TCR beta CDR3s together with public tetramer-defined viral CDR3s, and a viral motif had to include at least three viral sequences and also show V-gene enrichment. The table comes from immuneACCESS by way of TCRdb, which keeps in-frame sequences with V and J called. Part of the clones is missing from these tables; in studies checked, under half for an unresolved V gene and the rest for unknown reasons. For V, J and clone size, that table is used; D and trimming come from the DNA. In all, the sample holds about 3,100 clones, and around 25% of those were seen once. The ten largest clones represent 11% of the sample.

Cut back by 5 bases and 4 bases, the V and J ends lie 14 bases apart. Inclusive of the bounding cysteine and phenylalanine, the CDR3 is 14 residues long. The kept DNA is CDR3 alone, 42 bases in frame from the first base. In the germline V gene, CDR1 corresponds to MDHEN and CDR2 to SYDVKM. Uninvolved adjacent lung was obtained at least 2 cm from the tumor margin, and the absence of atypia was confirmed by two independent pathologists. At diagnosis, peripheral blood, uninvolved tumor-adjacent lung and tumor were collected and were preserved as a mix of fresh-frozen and FFPE material. Findings and caveats that apply to the study as a whole: Longer overall survival was associated with higher T cell density in blood, whereas shorter survival was associated with higher clonality in adjacent lung. A median of around 50 of the top 100 tumor clones were detected in paired uninvolved adjacent lung, and 28 of these tumor clones were also found among the top 100 clones of the paired uninvolved adjacent lung. Since the design was exploratory, TCR variables were selected using unadjusted p-values with no false-discovery rate correction. Multi-region tumor sequencing was not performed, so intratumor heterogeneity could not be excluded. Uninvolved tumor-adjacent lung showed the highest T cell clonality, higher than tumor, which suggests more focused antigenic responses in the uninvolved tumor-adjacent lung.

The source material was normal lung tissue next to the tumor, sampled before any cancer treatment. The chain links TRBV28 with TRBJ1-1, with the D gene too uncertain to name. The source is a woman aged 40-69 years with stage I lung adenocarcinoma. The encoded CDR3 is CASSLVVGATEAFF. The nucleotides read TGTGCCAGCAGTCTCGTGGTAGGAGCCACTGAAGCTTTCTTT.